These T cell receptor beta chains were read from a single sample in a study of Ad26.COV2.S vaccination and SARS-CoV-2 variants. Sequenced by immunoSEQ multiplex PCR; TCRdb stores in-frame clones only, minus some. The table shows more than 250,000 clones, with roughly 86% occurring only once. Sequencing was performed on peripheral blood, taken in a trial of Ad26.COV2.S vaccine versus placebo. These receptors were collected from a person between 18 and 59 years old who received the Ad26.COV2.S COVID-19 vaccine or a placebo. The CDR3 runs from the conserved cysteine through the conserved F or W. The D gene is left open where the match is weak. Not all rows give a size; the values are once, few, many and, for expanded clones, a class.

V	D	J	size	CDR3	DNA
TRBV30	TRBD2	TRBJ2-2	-	CAGKAGINTGELFF	TGTGCCGGAAAAGCGGGGATTAACACCGGGGAGCTGTTTTTT
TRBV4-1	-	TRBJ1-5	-	CASSQEGSRDQPQHF	TGCGCCAGCAGCCAAGAAGGATCGAGGGATCAGCCCCAGCATTTT
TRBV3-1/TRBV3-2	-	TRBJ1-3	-	CASSQGSQGNTIYF	TGTGCCAGCAGCCAAGGATCTCAGGGAAACACCATATATTTT
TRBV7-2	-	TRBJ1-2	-	CASSLTGLNYGYTF	TGTGCCAGCAGCCTGACAGGCCTTAACTATGGCTACACCTTC
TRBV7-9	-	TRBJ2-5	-	CASSLERGIVQTQYF	TGTGCCAGCAGCTTAGAGAGAGGGATCGTACAGACCCAGTACTTC
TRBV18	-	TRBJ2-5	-	CASSPLEAETQYF	TGTGCCAGCTCACCACTCGAAGCCGAGACCCAGTACTTC
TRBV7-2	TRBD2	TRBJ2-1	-	CASSIGLAISNEQFF	TGTGCCAGCAGCATCGGACTAGCTATCAGCAATGAGCAGTTCTTC
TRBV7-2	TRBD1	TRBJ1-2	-	CASSLGRRDRGRTGYTF	TGTGCCAGCAGCTTAGGACGCCGGGACAGGGGGCGCACGGGCTACACCTTC
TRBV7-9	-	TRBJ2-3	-	CASSSGSGADTQYF	TGTGCCAGCAGCTCCGGGTCCGGCGCAGATACGCAGTATTTT
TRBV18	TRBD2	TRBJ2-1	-	CASSPFGTSGTNEQFF	TGTGCCAGCTCACCATTCGGGACTAGCGGGACCAATGAGCAGTTCTTC
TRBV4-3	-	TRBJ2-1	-	CASSQDRGDNEQFF	TGCGCCAGCAGCCAAGATCGGGGAGACAATGAGCAGTTCTTC
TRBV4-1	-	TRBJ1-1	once	CASSQTEGGRGKKNTEAFF	TGCGCCAGCAGCCAGACGGAAGGTGGCAGGGGAAAGAAGAACACTGAAGCTTTCTTT
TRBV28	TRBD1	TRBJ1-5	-	CASNTQGANQPQHF	TGTGCCAGCAATACTCAGGGGGCAAACCAGCCCCAGCATTTT
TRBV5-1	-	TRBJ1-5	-	CASSFARRDFGNQPQHF	TGCGCCAGCAGCTTCGCGCGCAGGGATTTCGGCAATCAGCCCCAGCATTTT
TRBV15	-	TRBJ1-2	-	CATSRDGPTAGANYGYTF	TGTGCCACCAGCAGAGATGGACCGACAGCCGGAGCTAACTATGGCTACACCTTC
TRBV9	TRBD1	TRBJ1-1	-	CASSLSDRGRTEAFF	TGTGCCAGCAGCCTCAGTGACAGGGGGCGTACTGAAGCTTTCTTT
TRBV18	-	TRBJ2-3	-	CASSPPLGAGGTDTQYF	TGTGCCAGCTCACCACCGTTAGGGGCAGGGGGCACAGATACGCAGTATTTT
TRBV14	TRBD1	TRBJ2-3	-	CASSPRDRALTTDTQYF	TGTGCCAGCAGCCCCCGGGACAGGGCCTTGACCACAGATACGCAGTATTTT
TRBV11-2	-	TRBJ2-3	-	CASSLGYSSTDTQYF	TGTGCCAGCAGCCTAGGGTACTCTTCCACAGATACGCAGTATTTT
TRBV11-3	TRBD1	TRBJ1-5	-	CASTGDRAFERNQPQHF	TGTGCCTCCACCGGGGACAGGGCCTTCGAACGCAATCAGCCCCAGCATTTT
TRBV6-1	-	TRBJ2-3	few	CASSGPRGSGTDTQYF	TGTGCCAGCAGTGGTCCGAGGGGGTCGGGCACAGATACGCAGTATTTT
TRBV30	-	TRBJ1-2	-	CACMASNYGYTF	TGTGCCTGCATGGCATCCAACTATGGCTACACCTTC
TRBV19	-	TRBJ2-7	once	CASSTINRGLSYEQYF	TGTGCCAGTAGTACCATAAACCGGGGTCTCTCCTACGAGCAGTACTTC
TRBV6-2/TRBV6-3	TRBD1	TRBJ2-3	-	CASSYGTGDPDTQYF	TGTGCCAGCAGTTACGGTACAGGGGACCCAGATACGCAGTATTTT
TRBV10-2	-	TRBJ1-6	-	CASKEGINSPLHF	TGCGCCAGCAAGGAGGGGATAAATTCACCCCTCCACTTT
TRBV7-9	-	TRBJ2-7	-	CASSSSGTSYEQYF	TGTGCCAGCAGCTCCTCAGGGACTTCCTACGAGCAGTACTTC
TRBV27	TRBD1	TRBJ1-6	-	CASSRRGDRGSYNSPLHF	TGTGCCAGCAGCCGCAGGGGGGACCGGGGCTCCTATAATTCACCCCTCCACTTT
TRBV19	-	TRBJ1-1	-	CASSKAALNTEAFF	TGTGCCAGTAGTAAGGCGGCCCTGAACACTGAAGCTTTCTTT
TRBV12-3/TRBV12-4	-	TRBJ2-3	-	CASSLRADTQYF	TGTGCCAGCAGTTTAAGGGCAGATACGCAGTATTTT
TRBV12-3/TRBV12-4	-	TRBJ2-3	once	CASSPTRYTQYF	TGTGCCAGCAGCCCGACGCGTTATACGCAGTATTTT
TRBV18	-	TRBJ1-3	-	CASSPGNGNTIYF	TGTGCCAGCTCACCAGGGAATGGAAACACCATATATTTT
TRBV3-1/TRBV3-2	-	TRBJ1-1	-	CASSPGTENTEAFF	TGTGCCAGCAGCCCCGGGACGGAGAACACTGAAGCTTTCTTT
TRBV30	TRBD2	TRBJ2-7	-	CAWIQKVGLAGGLSYEQYF	TGTGCCTGGATCCAAAAAGTGGGACTAGCGGGAGGACTTTCCTACGAGCAGTACTTC
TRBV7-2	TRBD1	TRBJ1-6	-	CASRSGTGTGDSPLHF	TGTGCCAGCAGAAGTGGAACCGGGACAGGGGACTCACCCCTCCACTTT
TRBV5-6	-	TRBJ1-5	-	CASSLAQGSNQPQHF	TGTGCCAGCAGCTTGGCCCAGGGTAGCAATCAGCCCCAGCATTTT
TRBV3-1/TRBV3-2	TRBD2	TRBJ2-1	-	CASSQLGASGKYNEQFF	TGTGCCAGCAGCCAGCTCGGGGCTAGCGGGAAATACAATGAGCAGTTCTTC
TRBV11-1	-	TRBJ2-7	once	CASSFGGLAYEQYF	TGTGCCAGCAGCTTCGGGGGCTTGGCCTACGAGCAGTACTTC